This T cell receptor beta chain was observed in a study of shared clonotypes between healthy human individuals. Per the germline V gene, CDR1 is SGDLS and CDR2 is YYNGEE. Trimming took 0 bases from V and 2 from J; bases not matched to a gene: 5. This CDR3 comprises 16 residues. For this clone: Its target is unknown.

General study points: Sorted-subset samples were not fully sequenced, rarefaction indicated.

The repertoire was sequenced with immunoSEQ multiplex PCR; TCRdb's copy has only in-frame clones and lacks some. The data contain 2.3 million or so clones, 85% to 95% of them singletons. Material: naive CD4+ T cells from PBMCs. Sample subset: CD45RA+ positively selected. The receptor's source is a man aged 18 to 30 in good health. Some clones in this sample may be carry-over from other donors' samples. This chain uses TRBV9 with TRBJ2-7; 10 positions agree with TRBD1. CDR3 amino acids: CASSVGGQGTTYEQYF. The CDR3 coding sequence is TGTGCCAGCAGCGTAGGGGGACAGGGGACAACCTACGAGCAGTACTTC.